This T cell receptor beta chain was identified during a study of T cells in women clearing cervical HPV infection. The protocol was immunoSEQ multiplex PCR, while the TCRdb copy is restricted to in-frame clones and leaves out a portion. The sample totals approximately 9,200 clones. Sequencing input: blood buffy coat. These receptors originate from a woman aged 18 to 69 with a cervical HPV16 infection that either progressed to CIN3+ or cleared (not recorded which).

Worth noting for this clone: Sequencing ends 3 residues short of the CDR3 end; the germline J gene provides the rest. V usage is TRBV7-2 and J usage is TRBJ1-2; TRBD1 might be the D (6 bases). With 7 bases removed from V and 4 bases from J, the gap between germline ends came to 16 bases. The length of the CDR3 is 14 residues. Germline V gives CDR1 SGHTA, CDR2 FQGNSA. CDR3 sequence reads: CASTPGQGSYGYTF. The DNA read from the CDR3 is TGTGCCAGCACCCCCGGGCAGGGGAGCTATGGC.